The source of this T cell receptor beta chain is a study of shared clonotypes between healthy human individuals. Study-level information: The plates for each donor numbered three CD4 naive, three CD4 memory, two CD8 naive and one CD8 memory.

Points on this clone: Its antigen is still unknown.

General study results and limits: For sorted subsets, rarefaction showed incomplete sequencing despite large depth.

CD45RO negativity and positive selection for CCR7 defined naive CD8 cells, a population that excluded terminally differentiated effector memory CD45RA+ cells. CDR3 length: 12 amino acids. Germline-derived CDR1 and CDR2 are MDHEN and SYDVKM. The V end lost 10 bases, the J end lost 5 bases, and 15 bases lay between the germline ends. The DNA input per sorted-subset replicate PCR was roughly 0.2 ug, corresponding to tens of thousands of T cell genomes. Libraries were prepared by immunoSEQ multiplex PCR; TCRdb keeps only in-frame clonotypes and omits some of them. This sample has 550,000 to 750,000 clones, with 92% found just once.

Sequencing used naive CD8+ T cells sorted from blood. The rearrangement links TRBV28 to TRBJ2-7; D unclear. The TCR comes from a man aged 30-40 years in good health. The CDR3 region has the DNA TGTGCCATCTGCCGGTGGAAAGACGAGCAGTACTTC. As protein: CAICRWKDEQYF.